This T cell receptor beta chain stems from a study of shared clonotypes between healthy human individuals. About the study: Donor ages ranged 18 to 49 years: a couple of women, a few men. Regarding the study as a whole: It was the non-shared clonotypes that had lower generation probabilities than clonotypes shared by all four donors. Researchers sampled only blood; tissue repertoires likely differ.

Using immunoSEQ multiplex PCR, the repertoire was profiled, and TCRdb retains in-frame clones only, with some absent. The table records about 1,500,000 clones, around 97% of them present only once. Donation came from healthy HIV-negative adults that had no recent acute infections or vaccinations. With V trimmed by 0 bases and J by 9 bases, 5 bases remained unmatched. The CDR3 has 15 amino acids. The germline V gene has CDR1 SGHTA and CDR2 FQGTGA. A note on this clone: Its target is unknown.

The sequence derives from a man younger than 45 in good health. The chain combines TRBV7-3 with TRBJ2-1, with 10 bases fitting TRBD2. Sequenced material: naive CD4+ T cells sorted from blood. Subset denoted: CD45RA+ positively selected. CDR3 DNA: TGTGCCAGCAGCTTAACAGCGGGAGGGTACGGTGAGCAGTTCTTC. Amino acid sequence: CASSLTAGGYGEQFF.